This entry is about one T cell receptor beta chain. Produced via immunoSEQ multiplex PCR; TCRdb's table is partial and in-frame only. The sample includes 250,000 or so clones, 90% of them seen just once. Germline values: CDR1 WSHSY, CDR2 SAAADI. Trimming removed 3 bases at V and 0 bases at J, with 5 bases between. CDR3 length equals 13 residues. The data derive from a study of cytomegalovirus exposure and HLA in healthy donors. V is TRBV10-2 and J is TRBJ1-1; D call uncertain. The sequence came from a woman aged 18-29 years in good health and CMV-seronegative. The sequenced sample was PBMCs. CDR3 amino acids: CASSETVNTEAFF. The CDR3 bases are TGCGCCAGCAGTGAAACGGTGAACACTGAAGCTTTCTTT.